Listed here are 20 T cell receptor beta chains from one sample, sequenced in a study of cytomegalovirus exposure and HLA in healthy donors. PCR amplification relied on 60 Vbeta primers (plus 13 Jbeta primers). The data were produced by immunoSEQ multiplex PCR, yet TCRdb's version contains in-frame clones alone and is incomplete. Of over 75,000 clones in the sample, just under 85% were seen once. The sample was PBMCs. The source of these receptors is a woman aged 18-29 years in good health and CMV-seropositive.

V usage is TRBV25-1 and J usage is TRBJ2-7; a weak D match, TRBD2 (5 bases). The CDR3 runs 11 residues. In germline, CDR1 is MGHDK, CDR2 SYGVNS. V was trimmed by 8 bases and J by 4 bases, leaving 9 bases between them. The CDR3 reads CASGLGYEQYF. The CDR3 DNA reads TGTGCCAGCGGACTGGGATACGAGCAGTACTTC.

The count of this clone is one. The chain's CDR3 is CASSWTGGEQYF. CDR3 nucleotides: TGCGCCAGCAGCTGGACGGGGGGAGAGCAGTACTTC. The rearrangement uses TRBV5-1 and TRBJ2-7, with 7 bases that match TRBD2. The CDR3 consists of 12 residues. The germline CDR1 and CDR2 sequences are SGHRS and YFSETQ. V lost 3 bases and J lost 7; bases outside the gene matches: 4.

The V gene is TRBV5-1, the J gene TRBJ2-7; 9 bases are shared with TRBD2. This CDR3 contains 15 residues. Germline assignment: CDR1 SGHRS and CDR2 YFSETQ. Unmatched junction bases numbered 6, after V lost 2 bases and J lost 3 bases. CDR3 region: CASSFSAGGFYEQYF. CDR3 in DNA: TGCGCCAGCAGCTTCTCAGCGGGGGGTTTCTACGAGCAGTACTTC.

The V and J genes are TRBV7-8 and TRBJ2-1; unclear D gene. CDR3 length: 14 amino acids. CDR1 and CDR2 from the germline V gene are SGHVS and FQNEAQ. V gave up 5 bases and J gave up 0 bases, with 8 bases separating them. The CDR3 protein is CASSPLSSYNEQFF. Here the CDR3 DNA reads TGTGCCAGCAGCCCTCTTTCCTCCTACAATGAGCAGTTCTTC.

This clone was counted a single time. The chain employs TRBV6-5 and TRBJ1-3; tentative D call: TRBD1 (5 bases). The CDR3 is made up of 14 amino acids. V lost 0 bases and J 7 bases, leaving 10 bases between the germline ends. Germline values: CDR1 MNHEY, CDR2 SVGAGI. The CDR3 loop is CASSYSSGRNTIYF. The DNA for the CDR3 is TGTGCCAGCAGTTACTCGTCAGGGAGGAACACCATATATTTT.

The chain joins TRBV7-8 to TRBJ2-1; 10 nucleotides line up with TRBD2. The CDR3 is made up of 16 amino acids. Germline V gene lookup returns CDR1 SGHVS and CDR2 FQNEAQ. The V segment lost 2 bases and the J segment 1 base; nucleotides outside the gene matches: 2. DNA of the CDR3: TGTGCCAGCAGCTTATTTAGCGGGGGGTCCTACAATGAGCAGTTCTTC. This sequence encodes CASSLFSGGSYNEQFF.

The CDR3 region is CSVDSSAPSNEQFF. DNA of the CDR3: TGCAGCGTTGATTCTAGCGCCCCTTCCAATGAGCAGTTCTTC. The chain carries TRBV29-1 and TRBJ2-1; D is possibly TRBD2 (6 bases). Germline CDR1 is SQVTM and CDR2 is ANQGSEA. Trimming cost V 3 bases and J 6 bases, with 15 bases left between them. This CDR3 is 14 amino acids long.

This clone appeared a single time. The CDR3 region is CASRQGALKDGYTF. The CDR3 coding sequence is TGTGCCAGCAGGCAAGGGGCCCTAAAGGATGGCTACACCTTC. The chain employs TRBV6-1 and TRBJ1-2, with D maybe TRBD1 (5 bases). The germline V gene has CDR1 MNHNS and CDR2 SASEGT. V lost 6 bases and J 6 bases, leaving 17 bases between the germline ends. CDR3 size: 14 residues.

The sample holds a few counts of this clone. V usage is TRBV6-6 and J usage is TRBJ2-2, with 8 bases that match TRBD1. Germline V gives CDR1 MNHNY, CDR2 SVGAGI (reference sequence). V was pared by 7 bases and J by 8 bases, with 12 bases of the junction left unmatched. The CDR3 runs 15 residues. CDR3 protein: CASMKEAGGYGELFF. The CDR3 nucleotides read TGTGCCAGCATGAAAGAGGCAGGGGGCTATGGGGAGCTGTTTTTT.

The rearrangement joins TRBV4-1 to TRBJ2-2; 10 nucleotides agree with TRBD2. J lost 0 bases, V lost 2 bases, and 6 bases had no gene match. The CDR3 consists of 18 residues. CDR1 is MGHRA, CDR2 YSYEKL, per germline. This chain's CDR3 is CASSQLAGASANTGELFF. The CDR3 DNA reads as TGCGCCAGCAGCCAACTAGCGGGGGCATCTGCGAACACCGGGGAGCTGTTTTTT.

A single count supports this clone. The chain has TRBV28 and TRBJ1-2; the match to TRBD1 covers 8 bases. Germline trimming cut 4 bases from V and 2 bases from J; bases unmatched to any gene: 3. CDR1 and CDR2 (germline): MDHEN, SYDVKM. The CDR3 is 14 amino acids. The CDR3 nucleotides read TGTGCCAGCAGTTCTAGGACAGGGAACTATGGCTACACCTTC. Translated: CASSSRTGNYGYTF.

This chain connects TRBV19 to TRBJ1-1, with 7 bases that match TRBD1. The ends lost 6 bases at V and 4 bases at J; junction bases unmatched: 8. This CDR3 comprises 14 residues. Germline CDR1 reads LNHDA; CDR2 reads SQIVND (reference sequence). The CDR3 here is CASRTTGNSTEAFF. CDR3 coding DNA: TGTGCCAGTAGAACGACAGGGAATAGCACTGAAGCTTTCTTT. Together with reference TRBV19 and TRBJ1-1, the CDR3 gives the full variable domain: DGGITQSPKYLFRKEGQNVTLSCEQNLNHDAMYWYRQDPGQGLRLIYYSQIVNDFQKGDIAEGYSVSREKKESFPLTVTSAQKNPTAFYLCASRTTGNSTEAFFGQGTRLTVV.

The chain recombines TRBV5-6 with TRBJ1-5; tentatively, D is TRBD1 (6 bases). This CDR3 has 15 residues. Per germline, CDR1 SGHDT and CDR2 YYEEEE. The V end was cut by 1 base, the J end by 2 bases, with 10 bases between. CDR3 residues: CASSLQGLGNQPQHF. CDR3 nucleotides: TGTGCCAGCAGCTTGCAGGGGTTAGGCAATCAGCCCCAGCATTTT.

This chain connects TRBV7-9 to TRBJ1-4, with 7 bases fitting TRBD1. The V segment lost 5 bases and the J segment 6 bases; nucleotides outside the gene matches: 3. Germline CDR1 is SEHNR and CDR2 is FQNEAQ (reference sequence). CDR3 length: 13 amino acids. The CDR3 nucleotides read TGTGCCAGCAGCCTTCAGGGGGATGAAAAACTGTTTTTT. Its protein product is CASSLQGDEKLFF. The complete variable domain, with remaining parts taken from reference TRBV7-9 and TRBJ1-4, reads DTGVSQNPRHKITKRGQNVTFRCDPISEHNRLYWYRQTLGQGPEFLTYFQNEAQLEKSRLLSDRFSAERPKGSFSTLEIQRTEQGDSAMYLCASSLQGDEKLFFGSGTQLSVL.

The chain recombines TRBV6-5 with TRBJ1-1, with 8 bases that match TRBD1. Germline CDR1 is MNHEY and CDR2 is SVGAGI. Unmatched junction bases numbered 6, after V lost 5 bases and J lost 1 base. This CDR3 region has 15 residues. The CDR3 is CASSNDRGGNTEAFF. DNA of the CDR3: TGTGCCAGCAGTAACGACAGGGGAGGGAACACTGAAGCTTTCTTT.

This rearrangement joins TRBV11-2 to TRBJ1-2; TRBD1 matches 9 bases. The CDR3 has 14 residues. CDR1 and CDR2 from the germline V gene are SGHAT and FQNNGV. V shed 5 bases and J 7 bases; nucleotides not matched to a gene: 8. CDR3 sequence reads: CASSVGTGLPGYTF. For the CDR3, the DNA is TGTGCCAGCAGCGTAGGGACAGGGTTACCTGGCTACACCTTC.

The chain has TRBV28 and TRBJ2-2; tentative D call: TRBD2 (7 bases). V lost 6 bases to trimming and J lost 3 bases, with 29 bases between them. The germline gives CDR1 MDHEN, CDR2 SYDVKM. This CDR3 is built from 20 residues. CDR3 loop: CASRHASTWGGQPYTGELFF. The CDR3 DNA reads TGTGCCAGCAGACATGCTTCGACTTGGGGGGGCCAACCCTACACCGGGGAGCTGTTTTTT.

V usage is TRBV4-2 and J usage is TRBJ2-7, with 8 bases matching TRBD2. The ends lost 0 bases at V and 3 bases at J; junction bases unmatched: 4. The CDR3 extends over 15 amino acids. CDR1 LGHNA and CDR2 YNFKEQ come from the germline V gene. The CDR3 reads CASSQDQREYYEQYF. CDR3 in DNA: TGTGCCAGCAGCCAAGATCAGCGGGAGTACTACGAGCAGTACTTC.

This clone showed up just a few times. The genes are TRBV30 and TRBJ2-4; 10 nucleotides agree with TRBD1. The CDR3 is 16 residues long. With V trimmed by 2 bases and J by 0 bases, 4 bases remained unmatched. Germline values: CDR1 GTSNPN, CDR2 SVGIG (reference sequence). This CDR3 is CAWSLGQGLAKNIQYF. In nucleotides, the CDR3 is TGTGCCTGGAGTCTGGGACAGGGGCTAGCCAAAAACATTCAGTACTTC.

This chain uses TRBV5-1 with TRBJ2-2; 8 bases line up with TRBD2. Germline CDR1 is SGHRS and CDR2 is YFSETQ. Trimming removed 4 bases from V and 0 bases from J; junction bases left unmatched: 2. The CDR3 has 15 residues. This chain's CDR3 is CASSPGGPNTGELFF. The CDR3, as DNA: TGCGCCAGCAGCCCGGGAGGGCCGAACACCGGGGAGCTGTTTTTT.